This TCR beta chain stems from a study of T cells in Graves' hyperthyroidism and ophthalmopathy. This clonotype was counted ten times or more. The antigen remains unidentified. The CDR3 consists of 15 residues. The V and J ends lost 0 bases and 0 bases respectively, with 11 bases between them. CDR1 is DFQATT and CDR2 is SNEGSKA in the germline V gene (reference sequence). Graves' hyperthyroidism qualified as stable when ophthalmopathy did not progress within 18 months. Every diagnosis used clinical symptoms, serum thyroxine and TRAb, thyroid ultrasound and orbital computed tomography. Findings of the study overall: Blood shared most expanded thyroid clonotypes above 0.001.

There were TCR beta CDR3 regions amplified from RNA transcripts. A set of HTBI primers served as the primers for a first-round RT-PCR of the TCR CDR3. TCRdb re-called the multiplex PCR reads with MiXCR, one entry per CDR3 protein. This sample yields approximately 500,000 distinct CDR3 sequences, of which 46% are seen a single time; around 7.7% belongs to the top ten. J is TRBJ1-2 and V is TRBV20-1; D remains ambiguous. This receptor was obtained from a woman under 30 with Graves' hyperthyroidism. Sample: peripheral blood or thyroid tissue (not recorded which). The CDR3 DNA reads as TGCAGTGCTAGAGATGTGGCAGAAGCTAACTATGGCTACACCTTC. It codes for CSARDVAEANYGYTF.